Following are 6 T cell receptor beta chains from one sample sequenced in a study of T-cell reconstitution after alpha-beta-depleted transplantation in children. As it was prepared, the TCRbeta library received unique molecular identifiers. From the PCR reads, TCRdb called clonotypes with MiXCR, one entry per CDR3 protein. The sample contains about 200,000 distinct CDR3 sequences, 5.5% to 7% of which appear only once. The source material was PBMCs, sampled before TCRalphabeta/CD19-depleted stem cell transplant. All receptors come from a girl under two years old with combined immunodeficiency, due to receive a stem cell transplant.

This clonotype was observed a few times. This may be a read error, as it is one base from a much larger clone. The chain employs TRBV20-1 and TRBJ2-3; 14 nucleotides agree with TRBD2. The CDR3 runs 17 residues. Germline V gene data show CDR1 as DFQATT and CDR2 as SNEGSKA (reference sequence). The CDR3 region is CCAKGVPGLAGADTQYF. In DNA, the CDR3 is TGCTGTGCTAAAGGTGTACCGGGACTAGCGGGAGCAGATACGCAGTATTTT.

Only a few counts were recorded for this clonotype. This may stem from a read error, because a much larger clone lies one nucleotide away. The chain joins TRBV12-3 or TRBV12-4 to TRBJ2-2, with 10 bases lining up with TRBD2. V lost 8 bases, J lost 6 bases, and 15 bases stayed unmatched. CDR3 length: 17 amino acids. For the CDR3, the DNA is TGTGCCAGCTGCCCCCTTAGCGGGAGGTTGTCGGCCGGGGAGCTGTTTTTT. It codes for CASCPLSGRLSAGELFF.

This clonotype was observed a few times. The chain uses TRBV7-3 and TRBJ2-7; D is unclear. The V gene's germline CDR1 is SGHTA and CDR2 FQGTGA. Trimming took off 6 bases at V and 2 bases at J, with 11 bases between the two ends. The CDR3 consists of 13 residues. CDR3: CASSPGPAYEQYF. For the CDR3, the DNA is TGTGCCAGCAGTCCCGGGCCCGCCTACGAGCAGTACTTC.

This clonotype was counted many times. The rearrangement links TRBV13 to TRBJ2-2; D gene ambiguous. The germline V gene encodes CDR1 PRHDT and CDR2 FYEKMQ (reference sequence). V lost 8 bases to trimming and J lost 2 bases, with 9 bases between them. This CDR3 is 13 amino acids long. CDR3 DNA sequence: TGTGCCAGCCAGGCTGTTAACACCGGGGAGCTGTTTTTT. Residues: CASQAVNTGELFF.

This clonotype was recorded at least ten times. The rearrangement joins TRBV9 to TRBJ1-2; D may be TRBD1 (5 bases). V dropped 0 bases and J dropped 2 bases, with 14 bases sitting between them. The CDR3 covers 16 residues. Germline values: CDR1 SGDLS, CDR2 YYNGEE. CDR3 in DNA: TGTGCCAGCAGCGTAGCAGACAGCGGTTTAAACTATGGCTACACCTTC. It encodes CASSVADSGLNYGYTF.

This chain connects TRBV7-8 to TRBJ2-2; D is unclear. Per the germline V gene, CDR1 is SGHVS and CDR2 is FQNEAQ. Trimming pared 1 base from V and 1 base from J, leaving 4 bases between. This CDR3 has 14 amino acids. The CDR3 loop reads CASSLGRNTGELFF. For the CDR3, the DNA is TGTGCCAGCAGCTTAGGGCGGAACACCGGGGAGCTGTTTTTT.